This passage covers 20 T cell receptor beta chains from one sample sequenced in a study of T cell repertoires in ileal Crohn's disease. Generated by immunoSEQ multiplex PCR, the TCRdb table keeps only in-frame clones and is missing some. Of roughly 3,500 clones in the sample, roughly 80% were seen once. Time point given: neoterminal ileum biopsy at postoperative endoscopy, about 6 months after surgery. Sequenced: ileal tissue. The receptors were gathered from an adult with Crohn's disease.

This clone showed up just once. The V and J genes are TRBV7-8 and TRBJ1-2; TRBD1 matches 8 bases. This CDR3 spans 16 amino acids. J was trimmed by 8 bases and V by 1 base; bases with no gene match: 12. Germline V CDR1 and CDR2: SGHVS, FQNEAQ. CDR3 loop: CASSLVVGQGAGGYTF. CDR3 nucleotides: TGTGCCAGCAGCTTAGTTGTGGGGCAGGGGGCTGGGGGCTACACCTTC. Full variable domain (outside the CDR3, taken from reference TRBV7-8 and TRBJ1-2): GAGVSQSPRYKVAKRGQDVALRCDPISGHVSLFWYQQALGQGPEFLTYFQNEAQLDKSGLPSDRFFAERPEGSVSTLKIQRTQQEDSAVYLCASSLVVGQGAGGYTFGSGTRLTVV.

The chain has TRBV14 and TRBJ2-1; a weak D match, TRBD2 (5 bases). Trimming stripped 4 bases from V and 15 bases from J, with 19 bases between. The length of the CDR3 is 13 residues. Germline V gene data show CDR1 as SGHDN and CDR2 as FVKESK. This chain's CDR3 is CASSRASRLSSFF. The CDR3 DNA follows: TGTGCCAGCAGCCGAGCTAGCCGGCTCTCGTCGTTCTTC.

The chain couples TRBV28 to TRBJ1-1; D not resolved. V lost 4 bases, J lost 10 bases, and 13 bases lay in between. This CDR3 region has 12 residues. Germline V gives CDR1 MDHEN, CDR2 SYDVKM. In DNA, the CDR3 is TGTGCCAGCAGTTCCTTCAGGTCCTTAGCTTTCTTT. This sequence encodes CASSSFRSLAFF.

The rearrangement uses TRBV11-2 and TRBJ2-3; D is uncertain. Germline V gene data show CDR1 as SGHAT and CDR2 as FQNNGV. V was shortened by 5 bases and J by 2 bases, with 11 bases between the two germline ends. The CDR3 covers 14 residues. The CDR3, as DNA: TGTGCCAGCAGCGCGAGCACGGTCACAGATACGCAGTATTTT. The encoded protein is CASSASTVTDTQYF.

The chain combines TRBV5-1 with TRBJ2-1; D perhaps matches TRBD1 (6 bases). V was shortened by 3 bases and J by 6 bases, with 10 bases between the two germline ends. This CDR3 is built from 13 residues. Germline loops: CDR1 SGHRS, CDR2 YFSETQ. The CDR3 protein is CASSSDSLNEQFF. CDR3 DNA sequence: TGCGCCAGCAGCTCGGACAGCCTCAATGAGCAGTTCTTC.

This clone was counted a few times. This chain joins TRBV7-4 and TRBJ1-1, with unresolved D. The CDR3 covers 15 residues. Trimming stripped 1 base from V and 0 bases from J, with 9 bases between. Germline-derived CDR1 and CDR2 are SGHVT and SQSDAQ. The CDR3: CASSLVAGMNTEAFF. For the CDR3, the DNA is TGTGCCAGCAGCTTAGTCGCGGGGATGAACACTGAAGCTTTCTTT.

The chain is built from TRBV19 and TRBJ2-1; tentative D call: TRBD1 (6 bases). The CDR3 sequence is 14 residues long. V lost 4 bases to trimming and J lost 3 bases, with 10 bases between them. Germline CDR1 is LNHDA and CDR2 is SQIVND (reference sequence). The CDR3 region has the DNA TGTGCCAGTAGTACGAAGACAGGCTACAATGAGCAGTTCTTC. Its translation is CASSTKTGYNEQFF. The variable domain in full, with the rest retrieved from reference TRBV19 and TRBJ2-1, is DGGITQSPKYLFRKEGQNVTLSCEQNLNHDAMYWYRQDPGQGLRLIYYSQIVNDFQKGDIAEGYSVSREKKESFPLTVTSAQKNPTAFYLCASSTKTGYNEQFFGPGTRLTVL.

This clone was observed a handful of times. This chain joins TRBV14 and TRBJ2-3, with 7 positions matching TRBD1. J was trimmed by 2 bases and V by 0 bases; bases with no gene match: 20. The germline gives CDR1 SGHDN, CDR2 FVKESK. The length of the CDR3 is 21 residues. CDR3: CASSQDPGRDSDLGTTDTQYF. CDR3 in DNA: TGTGCCAGCAGCCAAGACCCCGGCCGGGACAGCGATTTGGGCACCACAGATACGCAGTATTTT.

The CDR3 here is CASSPPGDYEQYF. The CDR3 DNA reads as TGTGCCAGCAGTCCCCCCGGGGATTACGAGCAGTACTTC. The chain couples TRBV6-6 to TRBJ2-7; possibly TRBD2 for D (5 bases). Trimming cost V 5 bases and J 4 bases, with 12 bases left between them. From germline, CDR1 is MNHNY and CDR2 SVGAGI (reference sequence). This CDR3 spans 13 amino acids.

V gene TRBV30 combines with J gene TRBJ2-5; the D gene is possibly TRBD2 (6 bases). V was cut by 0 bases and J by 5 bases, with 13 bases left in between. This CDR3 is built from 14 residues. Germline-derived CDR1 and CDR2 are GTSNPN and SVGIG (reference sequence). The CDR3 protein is CAWSVLARGETQYF. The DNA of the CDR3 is TGTGCCTGGAGTGTACTAGCCCGCGGTGAGACCCAGTACTTC.

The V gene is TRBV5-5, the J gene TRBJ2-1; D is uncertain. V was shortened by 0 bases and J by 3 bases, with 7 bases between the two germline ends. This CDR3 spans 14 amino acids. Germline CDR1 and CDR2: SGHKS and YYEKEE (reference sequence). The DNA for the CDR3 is TGTGCCAGCAGCTTGGACGGTTTCTACAATGAGCAGTTCTTC. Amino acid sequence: CASSLDGFYNEQFF.

CDR3 in amino acids: CASSPQGIGDEKLFF. The CDR3 DNA reads TGTGCCAGCAGTCCACAGGGGATTGGGGATGAAAAACTGTTTTTT. This chain joins TRBV28 and TRBJ1-4; 7 positions agree with TRBD1. The length of the CDR3 is 15 residues. With V trimmed by 5 bases and J by 6 bases, 9 bases remained unmatched. Looked up from germline, CDR1 is MDHEN and CDR2 is SYDVKM.

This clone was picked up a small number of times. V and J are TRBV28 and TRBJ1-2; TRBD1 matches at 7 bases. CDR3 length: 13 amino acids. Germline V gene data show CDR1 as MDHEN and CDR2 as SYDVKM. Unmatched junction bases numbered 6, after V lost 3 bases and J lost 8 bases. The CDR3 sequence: CASSLAGGVGYTF. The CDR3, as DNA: TGTGCCAGCAGTTTGGCAGGGGGTGTAGGCTACACCTTC.

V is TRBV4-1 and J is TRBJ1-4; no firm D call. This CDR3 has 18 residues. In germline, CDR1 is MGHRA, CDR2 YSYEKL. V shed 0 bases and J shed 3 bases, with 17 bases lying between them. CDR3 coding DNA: TGCGCCAGCAGCCAAGATCTTCGCGGGTTCGCCTCTAATGAAAAACTGTTTTTT. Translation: CASSQDLRGFASNEKLFF.

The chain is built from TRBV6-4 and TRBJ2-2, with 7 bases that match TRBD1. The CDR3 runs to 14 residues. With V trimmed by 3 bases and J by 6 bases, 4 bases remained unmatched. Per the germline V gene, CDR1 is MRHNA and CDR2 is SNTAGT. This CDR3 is CASSDGGQSGELFF. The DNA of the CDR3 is TGTGCCAGCAGTGATGGGGGACAGTCCGGGGAGCTGTTTTTT.

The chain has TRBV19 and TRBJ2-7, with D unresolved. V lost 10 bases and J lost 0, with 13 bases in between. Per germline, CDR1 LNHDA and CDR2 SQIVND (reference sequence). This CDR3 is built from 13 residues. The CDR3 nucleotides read TGTGCCACCCTCGACACGACCTCCTACGAGCAGTACTTC. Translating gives CATLDTTSYEQYF.

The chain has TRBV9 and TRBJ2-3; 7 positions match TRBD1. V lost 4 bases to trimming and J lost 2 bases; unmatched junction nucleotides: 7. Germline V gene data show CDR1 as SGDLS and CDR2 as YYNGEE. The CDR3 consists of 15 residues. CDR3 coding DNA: TGTGCCAGCAGCACACAGGGGATATCCACAGATACGCAGTATTTT. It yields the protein CASSTQGISTDTQYF. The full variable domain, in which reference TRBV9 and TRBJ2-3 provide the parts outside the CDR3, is DSGVTQTPKHLITATGQRVTLRCSPRSGDLSVYWYQQSLDQGLQFLIQYYNGEERAKGNILERFSAQQFPDLHSELNLSSLELGDSALYFCASSTQGISTDTQYFGPGTRLTVL.

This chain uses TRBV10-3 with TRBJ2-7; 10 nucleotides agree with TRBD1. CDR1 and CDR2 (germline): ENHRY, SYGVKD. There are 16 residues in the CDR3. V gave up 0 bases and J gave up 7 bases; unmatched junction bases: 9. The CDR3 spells CAISESGQGPECEQYF. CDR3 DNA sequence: TGTGCCATCAGTGAGTCGGGACAGGGGCCAGAGTGTGAGCAGTACTTC.

The CDR3 spells CASSPTGTSRFF. CDR3 in DNA: TGTGCCAGCAGCCCTACCGGGACTTCCCGGTTCTTC. The chain recombines TRBV7-2 with TRBJ2-1, with D possibly TRBD2 on 6 matching bases. The CDR3 extends over 12 amino acids. Trimming took 5 bases from V and 15 from J, leaving 17 bases between them. CDR1 and CDR2 (germline): SGHTA, FQGNSA.

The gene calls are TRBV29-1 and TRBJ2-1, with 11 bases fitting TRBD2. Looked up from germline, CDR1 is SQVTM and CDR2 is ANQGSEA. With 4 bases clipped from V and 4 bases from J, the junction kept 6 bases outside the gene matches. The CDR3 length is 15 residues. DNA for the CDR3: TGCAGCGTTGGACTAGCGGGAAAGAGTTACAATGAGCAGTTCTTC. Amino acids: CSVGLAGKSYNEQFF.